This TCR beta chain was retrieved from a study of human T cells and chemical hapten exposure. The CDR3 extends over 14 amino acids. J lost 6 bases, V lost 8 bases, and 9 bases had no gene match. Germline V lookup: CDR1 MNHNS, CDR2 SASEGT. In this sample, this clonotype turned up a few times. The antigen is unknown. TCRdb re-called the RACE reads with MiXCR, one entry per CDR3 protein. There are 95,000 to 150,000 distinct CDR3 sequences in the sample; roughly 13% occur only once, and 0.8% to 1% lies in the top ten. Whole-study results and caveats: While controls formed fewer of them, expanded TCRs formed significantly more large CDR3 similarity clusters.

Time point defined: patch test 1, 2 weeks after DPC sensitization. Documented treatment: therapeutic diphenylcyclopropenone sensitization with weekly scalp DPC. The clonotype was recovered from a man aged 18 to 29 with alopecia areata. Some clones in this sample may be carry-over from other donors' samples. V and J are TRBV6-1 and TRBJ2-2; 7 bases agree with TRBD2. The specimen was whole blood, collected in connection with sensitization to the hapten diphenylcyclopropenone (DPC). Written as DNA, the CDR3 is TGTGCCAGCTCCCGGGGGGAGGGAGCCGGGGAGCTGTTTTTT. It yields the protein CASSRGEGAGELFF.